Each of the 14 T cell receptor beta chains below was sequenced from the same sample in a study of a mutant IDH1 vaccine in newly diagnosed glioma. No antigen has been assigned to these receptors. Indicated time point: week 5, during vaccination. Doses consisted of 300 ug of mutant IDH1 20-mer peptide each, paired with topical imiquimod. Data came from immunoSEQ multiplex PCR; TCRdb stores just in-frame clones and leaves some out. The top ten hold 3% to 3.5% of the sample, which has under 70,000 clones, roughly four fifths seen once. This material consisted of PBMCs, taken from a glioma patient whose treatment included an IDH1 peptide vaccine. These receptors were obtained from a man aged 25-45 years with glioma.

The chain has TRBV5-4 and TRBJ1-6, with TRBD1 as a possible D gene (6 bases). V shed 4 bases and J shed 4 bases, with 9 bases lying between them. The V gene's germline CDR1 is SGHNT and CDR2 YYREEE (reference sequence). CDR3 length: 14 amino acids. In DNA, the CDR3 is TGTGCCAGCAGCCCCGGACAGTATAATTCACCCCTCCACTTT. It yields the protein CASSPGQYNSPLHF.

The chain links TRBV6-1 to TRBJ1-3; D ambiguous. The CDR3 is 15 residues long. Germline V gene data show CDR1 as MNHNS and CDR2 as SASEGT. The ends were cut back, 3 bases at V and 0 bases at J, with 9 bases in the middle. The CDR3 loop reads CASSEGIYSGNTIYF. CDR3 DNA: TGTGCCAGCAGTGAGGGGATCTACTCTGGAAACACCATATATTTT.

This clone was counted between two and nine times. The chain links TRBV9 to TRBJ2-3; the match to TRBD2 covers 8 bases. The CDR3 is 17 amino acids. Germline V gives CDR1 SGDLS, CDR2 YYNGEE. Trimming at V came to 0 bases and at J to 0 bases, leaving 6 bases not matched to a gene. In DNA form, the CDR3 reads TGTGCCAGCAGCGTAGAAGGTAGCGGGGTTAGCACAGATACGCAGTATTTT. Its protein product is CASSVEGSGVSTDTQYF.

V usage is TRBV5-1 and J usage is TRBJ2-1; tentatively, D is TRBD2 (5 bases). CDR3 length equals 17 residues. Germline-derived CDR1 and CDR2 are SGHRS and YFSETQ. Trimming took off 4 bases at V and 4 bases at J, with 21 bases between the two ends. CDR3 sequence (DNA): TGCGCCAGCAGCCCGGACGGCGGAGGTCCCCTTTACAATGAGCAGTTCTTC. Encoded protein: CASSPDGGGPLYNEQFF. Full variable domain (remainder filled in from reference TRBV5-1 and TRBJ2-1): KAGVTQTPRYLIKTRGQQVTLSCSPISGHRSVSWYQQTPGQGLQFLFEYFSETQRNKGNFPGRFSGRQFSNSRSEMNVSTLELGDSALYLCASSPDGGGPLYNEQFFGPGTRLTVL.

This clone was observed a handful of times. The V call is TRBV10-1, the J call TRBJ2-1; D is uncertain. Germline V gene sequence: CDR1 WNHNN, CDR2 SYGVQD (reference sequence). The CDR3 consists of 15 residues. Deletions cut 4 bases from V and 6 bases from J, with 16 bases between. In nucleotides, the CDR3 is TGCGCCAGCAGTGGTATTGGGATTGCACTCAATGAGCAGTTCTTC. Translation: CASSGIGIALNEQFF.

This clone was counted a few times. The chain combines TRBV10-3 with TRBJ2-1, with TRBD2 identical over 10 bases. The junction had 9 bases not matched to a gene; V was cut back by 0 bases and J by 4 bases. Germline values: CDR1 ENHRY, CDR2 SYGVKD. This CDR3 comprises 18 residues. The CDR3 DNA is TGTGCCATCAGTGAGTCCCCTAGCGGGGGACTTGGGTACAATGAGCAGTTCTTC. Translation gives CAISESPSGGLGYNEQFF.

V usage is TRBV4-1 and J usage is TRBJ1-1; D not resolved. The CDR3 sequence is 14 residues long. Trimming took 1 base from V and 1 from J, leaving 7 bases between them. Per germline, CDR1 MGHRA and CDR2 YSYEKL. The CDR3 here is CASSQVTSNTEAFF. The DNA for the CDR3 is TGCGCCAGCAGCCAAGTAACATCGAACACTGAAGCTTTCTTT.

The sample holds one count of this clone. The rearrangement joins TRBV5-1 to TRBJ2-7, with TRBD2 matching 8 bases. This CDR3 comprises 16 residues. Germline V gene data show CDR1 as SGHRS and CDR2 as YFSETQ. J lost 2 bases, V lost 4 bases, and 11 bases had no gene match. DNA for the CDR3: TGCGCCAGCAGCCCGGGAGGGACCGGCATTACCTACGAGCAGTACTTC. It codes for CASSPGGTGITYEQYF.

V gene TRBV2 combines with J gene TRBJ1-5; TRBD1 matches at 9 bases. The germline V gene has CDR1 SNHLY and CDR2 FYNNEI. The CDR3 extends over 13 amino acids. With 4 bases clipped from V and 12 bases from J, the junction kept 7 bases outside the gene matches. This chain's CDR3 is CASSGDREISQHF. The CDR3 nucleotides read TGTGCCAGCAGTGGGGACAGGGAAATCAGCCAGCATTTT.

The J gene is TRBJ1-2, the V gene TRBV7-2; 10 nucleotides align to TRBD1. Trimming cost V 5 bases and J 3 bases; bases outside gene matches: 6. This CDR3 has 15 amino acids. Germline V gene data show CDR1 as SGHTA and CDR2 as FQGNSA. The CDR3 here is CASSQDRGLDYGYTF. CDR3 DNA sequence: TGTGCCAGCAGCCAAGACAGGGGGCTAGACTATGGCTACACCTTC.

This chain uses TRBV4-1 with TRBJ1-2; D may be TRBD1 (6 bases). The germline V gene has CDR1 MGHRA and CDR2 YSYEKL. This CDR3 is 15 amino acids long. V was clipped by 0 bases and J by 7 bases, with 15 bases between them. For the CDR3, the DNA is TGCGCCAGCAGCCAAGACCCATCAACCAGGGGTGGCTACACCTTC. This codes for CASSQDPSTRGGYTF.

The chain links TRBV28 to TRBJ1-2; the D gene is possibly TRBD1 (5 bases). The V end was cut by 4 bases, the J end by 4 bases, with 13 bases between. Germline CDR1 and CDR2: MDHEN and SYDVKM. This CDR3 contains 14 residues. In DNA form, the CDR3 reads TGTGCCAGCAGTTCTCAACAGGTGCGCTATGGCTACACCTTC. Translated, it gives CASSSQQVRYGYTF.

CDR3 in DNA: TGTGCCAGCAGCTTCACGGACGGACGAAACACCATATATTTT. Protein product: CASSFTDGRNTIYF. The genes are TRBV9 and TRBJ1-3; D unclear. Trimming shortened V by 4 bases and J by 5 bases, and 13 bases separated the two germline ends. The CDR3 consists of 14 residues. Germline V gene data show CDR1 as SGDLS and CDR2 as YYNGEE.

J is TRBJ1-4 and V is TRBV11-2; D is ambiguous. Trimming removed 1 base from V and 7 bases from J, with 16 bases in between. In germline, CDR1 is SGHAT, CDR2 FQNNGV. This CDR3 spans 16 amino acids. The CDR3 coding sequence is TGTGCCAGCAGCTTAGCAGTGTTTACTCTGGGTGAAAAACTGTTTTTT. Translated: CASSLAVFTLGEKLFF. Based on the CDR3 plus reference TRBV11-2 and TRBJ1-4, the full variable domain is EAGVAQSPRYKIIEKRQSVAFWCNPISGHATLYWYQQILGQGPKLLIQFQNNGVVDDSQLPKDRFSAERLKGVDSTLKIQPAKLEDSAVYLCASSLAVFTLGEKLFFGSGTQLSVL.